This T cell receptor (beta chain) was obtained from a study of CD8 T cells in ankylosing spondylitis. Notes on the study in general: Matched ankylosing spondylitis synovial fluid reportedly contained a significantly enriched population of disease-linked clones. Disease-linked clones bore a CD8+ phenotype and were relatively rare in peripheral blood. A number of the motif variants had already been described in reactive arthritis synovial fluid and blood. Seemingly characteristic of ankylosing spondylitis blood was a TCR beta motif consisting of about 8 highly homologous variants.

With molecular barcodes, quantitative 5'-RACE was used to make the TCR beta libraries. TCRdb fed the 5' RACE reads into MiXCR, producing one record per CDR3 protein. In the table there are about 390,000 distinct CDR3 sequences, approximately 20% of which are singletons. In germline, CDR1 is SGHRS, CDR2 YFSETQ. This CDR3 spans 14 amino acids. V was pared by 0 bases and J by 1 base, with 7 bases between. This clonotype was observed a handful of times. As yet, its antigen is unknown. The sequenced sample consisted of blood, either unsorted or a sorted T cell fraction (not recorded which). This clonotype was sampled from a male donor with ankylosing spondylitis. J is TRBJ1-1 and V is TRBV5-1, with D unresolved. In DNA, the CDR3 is TGCGCCAGCAGCTTGGGGTCAGCGAACACTGAAGCTTTCTTT. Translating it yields CASSLGSANTEAFF.